The present TCR beta chain was sequenced within a study of blood T cell repertoires in COVID-19. Study-level information: The cDNA or gDNA used as material had been derived from T cells, B-cell-depleted T cells, or PBMCs.

Assay: immunoSEQ multiplex PCR; the TCRdb copy retains only in-frame clones and omits some. The table shows more than 200,000 clones, with approximately 90% occurring only once. Recruitment covered roughly 22 US areas and drew participants whose ages spanned roughly 18 to 100 years. The clonotype originates from a woman in her twenties or thirties with acute COVID-19. Sequencing used PBMCs or T cells enriched from blood (not recorded which).

The CDR3 spells CASSMTSPGYEQFF. Here the CDR3 DNA reads TGTGCCAGTAGTATGACTAGCCCGGGGTATGAGCAGTTCTTC. The rearrangement links TRBV19 to TRBJ2-1; 7 nucleotides agree with TRBD2. The CDR3 loop spans 14 amino acids. The trim removed 3 bases at V and 8 bases at J, leaving 7 bases unmatched. CDR1 and CDR2 (germline): LNHDA, SQIVND (reference sequence).